These 9 T cell receptor beta chains share one sample of origin, sequenced in a study of Ad26.COV2.S vaccination and SARS-CoV-2 variants (dated by TCRdb to the early 2020s). Library preparation used the immunoSEQ multiplex PCR assay. What TCRdb holds here is the immuneACCESS table cut down to in-frame rearrangements. Part of the clones is not present; checked against another copy, under half of the missing clones reflect an unresolved V gene, and the others are unexplained. The sample yields roughly 140,000 clones; 70% to 90% were counted once. The ten largest clones capture approximately 5.1% of the sample. Sample time point, as interpreted from the label and publication: individuals recovered from natural SARS-CoV-2 infection. The sample in question was peripheral blood, obtained after recovery from COVID-19. The receptors come from a human donor who had recovered from COVID-19.

The chain combines TRBV20-1 with TRBJ2-1, with D unclear. Germline assignment: CDR1 DFQATT and CDR2 SNEGSKA (reference sequence). Trimming shortened V by 5 bases and J by 3 bases, and 5 bases separated the two germline ends. CDR3 size: 11 residues. CDR3 DNA sequence: TGCAGTGCTTCCTACTACAATGAGCAGTTCTTC. Translation: CSASYYNEQFF.

This chain links TRBV18 with TRBJ1-1; D gene unclear. The CDR3 is made up of 13 amino acids. CDR1 and CDR2 (germline): KGHSH, LQKENI. Trimming took off 8 bases at V and 8 bases at J, with 18 bases between the two ends. The CDR3 spells CASLLALAGEAFF. The CDR3 DNA follows: TGTGCCAGCCTTTTGGCGCTGGCCGGCGAAGCTTTCTTT.

The gene calls are TRBV5-1 and TRBJ2-3, with 14 bases lining up with TRBD2. Germline V gene data show CDR1 as SGHRS and CDR2 as YFSETQ. V lost 0 bases and J lost 5; bases outside the gene matches: 5. CDR3 size: 17 residues. CDR3 DNA sequence: TGCGCCAGCAGCTTGGAGAAGACTAGCGGGGGGGAAGATACGCAGTATTTT. Translated: CASSLEKTSGGEDTQYF.

The chain employs TRBV7-8 and TRBJ1-5; 9 bases are a match to TRBD1. The germline CDR1 and CDR2 sequences are SGHVS and FQNEAQ. After removal of 6 bases from V and 6 bases from J, the junction contained 12 bases not matched to a gene. The CDR3 length is 16 residues. CDR3 DNA sequence: TGTGCCAGCAGTTATACAGGGGGCTGGGAGAGTCAGCCCCAGCATTTT. It translates to CASSYTGGWESQPQHF.

The CDR3 here is CASSLGAETQYF. The CDR3 DNA reads as TGTGCCAGCAGCTTGGGGGCGGAGACCCAGTACTTC. The chain is built from TRBV11-2 and TRBJ2-5; D perhaps matches TRBD1 (6 bases). The germline V and J ends were trimmed by 3 bases and 5 bases, with 7 bases remaining between them. This CDR3 is built from 12 residues. Germline loops: CDR1 SGHAT, CDR2 FQNNGV.

The chain couples TRBV6-2 or TRBV6-3 to TRBJ2-5; D is unresolved. V lost 2 bases and J 2 bases, leaving 9 bases between the germline ends. This CDR3 is built from 14 residues. Germline values: CDR1 MNHEY, CDR2 SVGEGT. As DNA, the CDR3 is TGTGCCAGCAGTTACGGAACAGTACAAGAGACCCAGTACTTC. It translates to CASSYGTVQETQYF.

This chain connects TRBV19 to TRBJ1-2, with D unclear. The CDR3 is 15 amino acids. Per germline, CDR1 LNHDA and CDR2 SQIVND (reference sequence). The V end was cut by 4 bases, the J end by 0 bases, with 12 bases between. This CDR3 reads CASSNGRYPNYGYTF. DNA for the CDR3: TGTGCCAGTAGTAACGGACGGTATCCTAACTATGGCTACACCTTC.

This chain links TRBV28 with TRBJ1-6; TRBD1 agrees at 7 bases. CDR1 and CDR2 (germline): MDHEN, SYDVKM. This CDR3 comprises 14 residues. J lost 7 bases, V lost 3 bases, and 3 bases had no gene match. CDR3 nucleotide sequence: TGTGCCAGCAGTTTGGTCAGGGGGAATTCACCCCTCCACTTT. Translating it yields CASSLVRGNSPLHF.

The chain links TRBV9 to TRBJ2-1; 11 nucleotides align to TRBD2. CDR3 length: 17 amino acids. The trim removed 4 bases at V and 6 bases at J, leaving 12 bases unmatched. Germline CDR1 is SGDLS and CDR2 is YYNGEE. CDR3 sequence: CASSQYRLAGIFNEQFF. The CDR3 region has the DNA TGTGCCAGCAGCCAATACCGACTAGCGGGGATCTTCAATGAGCAGTTCTTC.